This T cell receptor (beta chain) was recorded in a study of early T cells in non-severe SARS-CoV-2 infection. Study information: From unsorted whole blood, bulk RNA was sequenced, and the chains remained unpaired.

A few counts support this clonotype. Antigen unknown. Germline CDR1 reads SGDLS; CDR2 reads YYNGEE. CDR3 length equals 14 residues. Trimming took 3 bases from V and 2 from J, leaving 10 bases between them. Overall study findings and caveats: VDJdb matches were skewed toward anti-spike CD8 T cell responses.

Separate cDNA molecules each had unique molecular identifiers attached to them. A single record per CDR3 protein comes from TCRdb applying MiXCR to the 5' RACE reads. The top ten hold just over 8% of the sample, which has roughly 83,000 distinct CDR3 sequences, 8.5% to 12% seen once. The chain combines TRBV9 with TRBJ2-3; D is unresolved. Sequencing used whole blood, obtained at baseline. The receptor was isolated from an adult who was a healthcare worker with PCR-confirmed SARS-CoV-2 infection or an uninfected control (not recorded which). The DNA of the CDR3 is TGTGCCAGCAGCGCCCGGGCAGCCACAGATACGCAGTATTTT. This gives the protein CASSARAATDTQYF.